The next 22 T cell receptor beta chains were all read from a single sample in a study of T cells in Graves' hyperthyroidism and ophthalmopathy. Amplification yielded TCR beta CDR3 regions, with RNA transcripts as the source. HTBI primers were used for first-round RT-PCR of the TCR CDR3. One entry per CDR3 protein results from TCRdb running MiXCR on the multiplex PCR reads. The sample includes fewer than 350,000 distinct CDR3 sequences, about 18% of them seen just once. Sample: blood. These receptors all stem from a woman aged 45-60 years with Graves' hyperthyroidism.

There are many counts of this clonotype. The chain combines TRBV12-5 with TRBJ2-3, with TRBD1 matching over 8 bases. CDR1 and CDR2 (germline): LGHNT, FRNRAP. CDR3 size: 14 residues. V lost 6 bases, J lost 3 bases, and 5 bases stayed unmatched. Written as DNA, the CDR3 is TGTGCTAGTGGACTTGGACAGGGAACAGATACGCAGTATTTT. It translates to CASGLGQGTDTQYF. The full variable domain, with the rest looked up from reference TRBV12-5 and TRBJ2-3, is DARVTQTPRHKVTEMGQEVTMRCQPILGHNTVFWYRQTMMQGLELLAYFRNRAPLDDSGMPKDRFSAEMPDATLATLKIQPSEPRDSAVYFCASGLGQGTDTQYFGPGTRLTVL.

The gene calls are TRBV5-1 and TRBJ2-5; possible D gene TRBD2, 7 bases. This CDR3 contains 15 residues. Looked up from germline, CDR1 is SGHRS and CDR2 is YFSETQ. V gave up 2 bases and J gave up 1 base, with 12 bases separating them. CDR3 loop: CASSFEGGAQETQYF. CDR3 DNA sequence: TGCGCCAGCAGCTTCGAGGGGGGGGCCCAAGAGACCCAGTACTTC.

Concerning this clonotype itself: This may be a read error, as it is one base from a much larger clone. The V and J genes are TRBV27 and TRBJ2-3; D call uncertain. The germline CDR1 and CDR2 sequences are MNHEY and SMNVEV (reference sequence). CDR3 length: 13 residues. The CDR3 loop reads CAGSLRATDTQYF. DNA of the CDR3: TGTGCCGGCAGTTTACGGGCTACAGATACGCAGTATTTT.

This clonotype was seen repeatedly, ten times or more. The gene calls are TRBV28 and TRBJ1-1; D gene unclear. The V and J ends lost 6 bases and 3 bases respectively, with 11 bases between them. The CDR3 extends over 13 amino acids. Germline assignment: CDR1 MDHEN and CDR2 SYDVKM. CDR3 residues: CASRFSRDTEAFF. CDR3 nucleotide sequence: TGTGCCAGCAGATTTTCCCGGGACACTGAAGCTTTCTTT.

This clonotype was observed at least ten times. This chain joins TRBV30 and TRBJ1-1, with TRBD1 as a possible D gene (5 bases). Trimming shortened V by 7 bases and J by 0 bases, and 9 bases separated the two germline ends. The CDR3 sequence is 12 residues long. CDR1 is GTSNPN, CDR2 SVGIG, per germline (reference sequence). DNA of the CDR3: TGTGCCTCACAGGACATGAACACTGAAGCTTTCTTT. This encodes CASQDMNTEAFF.

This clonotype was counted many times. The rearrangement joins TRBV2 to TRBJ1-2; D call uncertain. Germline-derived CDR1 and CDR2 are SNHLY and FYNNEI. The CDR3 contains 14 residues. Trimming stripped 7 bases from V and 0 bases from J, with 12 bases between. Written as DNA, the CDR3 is TGTGCCAGCAATGGCCAGAAAGCTAACTATGGCTACACCTTC. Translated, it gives CASNGQKANYGYTF.

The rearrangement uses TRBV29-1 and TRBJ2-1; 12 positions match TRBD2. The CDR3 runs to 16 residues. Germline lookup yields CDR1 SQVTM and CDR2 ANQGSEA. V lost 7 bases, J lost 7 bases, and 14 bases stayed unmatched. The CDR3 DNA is TGCAGCGGAGGTCTCCCCCTAGCGGGAGGGCCGAATGAGCAGTTCTTC. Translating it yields CSGGLPLAGGPNEQFF.

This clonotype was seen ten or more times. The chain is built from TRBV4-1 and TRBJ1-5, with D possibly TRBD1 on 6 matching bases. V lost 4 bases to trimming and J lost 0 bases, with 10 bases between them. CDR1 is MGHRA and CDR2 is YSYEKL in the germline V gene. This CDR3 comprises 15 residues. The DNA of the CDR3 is TGCGCCAGCAGCCTGCAGGGGTATAGCAATCAGCCCCAGCATTTT. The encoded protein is CASSLQGYSNQPQHF.

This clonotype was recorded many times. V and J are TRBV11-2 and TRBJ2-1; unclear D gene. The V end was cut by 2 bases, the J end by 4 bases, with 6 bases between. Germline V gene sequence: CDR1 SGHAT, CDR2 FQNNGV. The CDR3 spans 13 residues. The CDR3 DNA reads TGTGCCAGCAGCTTAAACAGTTACAATGAGCAGTTCTTC. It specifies CASSLNSYNEQFF.

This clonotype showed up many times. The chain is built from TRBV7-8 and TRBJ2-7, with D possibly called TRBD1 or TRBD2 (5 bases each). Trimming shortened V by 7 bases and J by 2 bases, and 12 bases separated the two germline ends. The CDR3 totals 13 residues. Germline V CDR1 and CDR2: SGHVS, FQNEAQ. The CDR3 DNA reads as TGTGCCAGCACCCGGGACCCTACCTACGAGCAGTACTTC. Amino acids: CASTRDPTYEQYF.

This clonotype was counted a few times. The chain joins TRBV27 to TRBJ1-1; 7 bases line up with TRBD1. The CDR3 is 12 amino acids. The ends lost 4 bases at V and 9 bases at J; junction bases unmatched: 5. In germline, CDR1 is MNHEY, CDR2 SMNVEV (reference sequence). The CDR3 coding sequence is TGTGCCAGCAGTTCCGGGACAGTCAAAGCTTTCTTT. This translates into CASSSGTVKAFF.

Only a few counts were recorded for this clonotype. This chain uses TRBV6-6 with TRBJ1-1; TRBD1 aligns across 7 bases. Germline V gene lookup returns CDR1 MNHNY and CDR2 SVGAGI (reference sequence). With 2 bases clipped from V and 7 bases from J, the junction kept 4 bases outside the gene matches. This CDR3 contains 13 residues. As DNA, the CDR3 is TGTGCCAGCAGTTACGCGACAGGGAATGAAGCTTTCTTT. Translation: CASSYATGNEAFF.

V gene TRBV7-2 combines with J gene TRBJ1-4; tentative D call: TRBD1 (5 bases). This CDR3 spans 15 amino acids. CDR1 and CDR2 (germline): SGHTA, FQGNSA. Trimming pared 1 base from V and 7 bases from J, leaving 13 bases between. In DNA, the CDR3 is TGTGCCAGCAGCTTAGGGGCCGGGGCCGGTGAAAAACTGTTTTTT. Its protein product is CASSLGAGAGEKLFF.

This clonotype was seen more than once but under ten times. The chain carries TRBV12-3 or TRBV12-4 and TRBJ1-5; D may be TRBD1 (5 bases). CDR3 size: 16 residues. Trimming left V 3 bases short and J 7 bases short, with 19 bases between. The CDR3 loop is CASSFLLWGMRQPQHF. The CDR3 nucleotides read TGTGCCAGCAGTTTCTTACTATGGGGGATGAGGCAGCCCCAGCATTTT.

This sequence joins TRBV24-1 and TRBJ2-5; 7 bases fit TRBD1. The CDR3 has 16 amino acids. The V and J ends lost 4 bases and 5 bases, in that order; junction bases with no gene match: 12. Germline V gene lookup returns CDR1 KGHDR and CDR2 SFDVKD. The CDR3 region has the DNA TGTGCCACCAGTGACCCAACAGGGGAAGGAAGGGAGACCCAGTACTTC. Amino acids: CATSDPTGEGRETQYF.

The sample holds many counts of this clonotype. CDR3 amino acids: CASKGSLASNEQFF. As DNA, the CDR3 is TGTGCCAGCAAGGGGAGTCTAGCTTCAAATGAGCAGTTCTTC. The V call is TRBV6-1, the J call TRBJ2-1; D possibly uses TRBD1 or TRBD2 (5 bases each). Germline V lookup: CDR1 MNHNS, CDR2 SASEGT. The CDR3 is 14 amino acids. Trimming shortened V by 7 bases and J by 7 bases, and 17 bases separated the two germline ends.

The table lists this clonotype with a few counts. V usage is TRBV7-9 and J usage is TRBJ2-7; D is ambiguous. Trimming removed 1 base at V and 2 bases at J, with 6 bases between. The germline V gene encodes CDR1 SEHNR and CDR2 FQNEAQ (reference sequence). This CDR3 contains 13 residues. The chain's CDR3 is CASSLGAPYEQYF. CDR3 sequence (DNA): TGTGCCAGCAGCTTAGGGGCGCCCTACGAGCAGTACTTC. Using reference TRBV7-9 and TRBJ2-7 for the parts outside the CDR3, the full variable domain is DTGVSQNPRHKITKRGQNVTFRCDPISEHNRLYWYRQTLGQGPEFLTYFQNEAQLEKSRLLSDRFSAERPKGSFSTLEIQRTEQGDSAMYLCASSLGAPYEQYFGPGTRLTVT.

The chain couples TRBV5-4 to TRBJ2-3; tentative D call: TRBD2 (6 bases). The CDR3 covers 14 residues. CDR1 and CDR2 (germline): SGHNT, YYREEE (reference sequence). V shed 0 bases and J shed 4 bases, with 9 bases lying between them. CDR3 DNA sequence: TGTGCCAGCAGCTTGGGGAGGGACGCAGATACGCAGTATTTT. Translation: CASSLGRDADTQYF.

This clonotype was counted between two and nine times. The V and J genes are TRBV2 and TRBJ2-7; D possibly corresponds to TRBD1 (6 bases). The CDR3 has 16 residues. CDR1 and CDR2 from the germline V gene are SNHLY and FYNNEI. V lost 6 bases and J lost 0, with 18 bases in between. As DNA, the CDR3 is TGTGCCAGCAGGGAACTCCTTAGGGGGTCCTCCTACGAGCAGTACTTC. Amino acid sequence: CASRELLRGSSYEQYF.

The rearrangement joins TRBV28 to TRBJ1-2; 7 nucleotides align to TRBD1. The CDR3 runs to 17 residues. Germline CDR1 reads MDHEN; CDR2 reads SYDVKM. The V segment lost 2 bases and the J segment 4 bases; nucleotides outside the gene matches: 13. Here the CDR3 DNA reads TGTGCCAGCAGTTTAGCGGGAAGACAGGGCGGACCCTATGGCTACACCTTC. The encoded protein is CASSLAGRQGGPYGYTF.

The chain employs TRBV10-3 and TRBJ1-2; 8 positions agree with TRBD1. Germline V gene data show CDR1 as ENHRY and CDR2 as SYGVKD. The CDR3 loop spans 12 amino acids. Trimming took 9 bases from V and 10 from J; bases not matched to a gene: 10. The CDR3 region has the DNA TGTGCCATAGGACAGGGCGGGGGCGACTACACCTTC. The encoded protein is CAIGQGGGDYTF.

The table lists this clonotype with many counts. The CDR3 reads CASSGETPVTLDTQYF. The DNA of the CDR3 is TGTGCCAGCAGCGGGGAGACCCCCGTGACACTTGATACGCAGTATTTT. The chain links TRBV2 to TRBJ2-3; tentatively, D is TRBD2 (5 bases). V lost 6 bases, J lost 6 bases, and 22 bases lay in between. CDR3 length: 16 residues. Germline assignment: CDR1 SNHLY and CDR2 FYNNEI.